This TCR beta chain was recorded in a study of cytomegalovirus exposure and HLA in healthy donors. Trimming left V 4 bases short and J 0 bases short, with 16 bases between. CDR3 size: 16 residues. The germline CDR1 and CDR2 sequences are SGHRS and YFSETQ. General study points: Later on, an analysis showed TCR association rates differing by HLA locus, with DRB1 the most and HLA-C the fewest.

Regarding this clone: Its matching antigen is unknown.

Regarding donors, all were healthy bone marrow donors. The PCR contained 60 Vbeta and 13 Jbeta primers. The method was immunoSEQ multiplex PCR; TCRdb's version includes in-frame clones alone and lacks a portion of them. Among 150,000 to 200,000 clones listed, roughly 79% were seen once. The chain recombines TRBV5-1 with TRBJ1-1; weak D call: TRBD1 (5 bases). The sequence came from a woman aged 40 to 50 in good health and CMV-seronegative. Input material: PBMCs. CDR3: CASSIGRGGMNTEAFF. Here the CDR3 DNA reads TGCGCCAGCAGCATTGGGAGGGGAGGCATGAACACTGAAGCTTTCTTT.